The TCR beta chain described here comes from a study of T cells in Graves' hyperthyroidism and ophthalmopathy. TCR beta CDR3 regions were amplified from RNA. Initially, a first-round RT-PCR of the TCR CDR3 employed the HTBI primer set. In TCRdb, the multiplex PCR reads were re-called with MiXCR into one record per CDR3 protein. The sample holds 500,000 to 750,000 distinct CDR3 sequences, around 14% seen once. Per the germline V gene, CDR1 is SGHTA and CDR2 is FQGNSA. This CDR3 is 17 amino acids long. V lost 3 bases, J lost 3 bases, and 10 bases stayed unmatched. The chain carries TRBV7-2 and TRBJ2-3, with 9 bases aligning to TRBD1. The clonotype was recovered from a woman aged 18 to 35 with Graves' ophthalmopathy. The sequenced sample consisted of blood. CDR3 nucleotides: TGTGCCAGCAGCTTTAAAGGGGACAGGGTGTTGACAGATACGCAGTATTTT. As protein: CASSFKGDRVLTDTQYF.